Each of the 8 T cell receptor beta chains below was sequenced from the same sample in a study of breast tumors, draining lymph nodes, adjacent tissues. Samples came from axillary lymph nodes draining the breast cancer. TCRdb passed the multiplex PCR reads through MiXCR, listing each CDR3 protein once. The sample has about 140,000 distinct CDR3 sequences, 32% seen once. Sequences were obtained from axillary lymph node tissue. These receptors were obtained from a female donor with breast cancer. Some clones in this sample may be carry-over from other donors' samples.

This clonotype has a count of ten or more. The V gene is TRBV19, the J gene TRBJ1-5; D gene ambiguous. The CDR3 has 15 amino acids. Between the trimmed V and J ends, which lost 5 bases and 1 base, there was a span of 12 bases. CDR1 and CDR2 from the germline V gene are LNHDA and SQIVND (reference sequence). CDR3 residues: CASSPQSRSNQPQHF. The CDR3 DNA reads TGTGCCAGTAGTCCACAATCGAGGAGCAATCAGCCCCAGCATTTT.

This clonotype was seen at least ten times. The genes are TRBV28 and TRBJ1-3; D may be TRBD1 (5 bases). This CDR3 is built from 17 residues. Germline values: CDR1 MDHEN, CDR2 SYDVKM. Trimming left V 2 bases short and J 3 bases short, with 17 bases between. CDR3 DNA: TGTGCCAGCAGTTTAGGCCCGGCAGGCCAGGGTGGAAACACCATATATTTT. This encodes CASSLGPAGQGGNTIYF.

Concerning this clonotype: With a much larger clone just one base away, this may be a read error. The chain combines TRBV5-1 with TRBJ2-1; 10 bases map to TRBD1. The germline gives CDR1 SGHRS, CDR2 YFSETQ. The CDR3 sequence is 15 residues long. The CDR3 here is CASSLGTGAYNEQLF. The CDR3 bases are TGCGCCAGCAGCTTAGGGACAGGGGCATACAATGAGCAGCTCTTC.

A word on this clonotype: Without the conserved terminal phenylalanine or tryptophan, this CDR3 likely stems from a read error. This sequence joins TRBV9 and TRBJ2-7; possible D gene TRBD2, 6 bases. The CDR3 runs to 13 residues. Deletions cut 0 bases from V and 9 bases from J, with 13 bases between. The V gene's germline CDR1 is SGDLS and CDR2 YYNGEE. The CDR3 loop is CASSVEGVGGQYS. The CDR3 nucleotides read TGTGCCAGCAGCGTAGAGGGAGTCGGGGGGCAGTACTCC.

This clonotype was detected ten times or more. The chain links TRBV7-9 to TRBJ2-5; tentatively, D is TRBD2 (6 bases). Per germline, CDR1 SEHNR and CDR2 FQNEAQ (reference sequence). CDR3 length: 14 amino acids. Trimming took 5 bases from V and 0 from J, leaving 10 bases between them. The CDR3: CASSRGAHQETQYF. The CDR3 bases are TGTGCCAGCAGCCGCGGGGCGCACCAAGAGACCCAGTACTTC.

The chain recombines TRBV7-3 with TRBJ2-7; 7 nucleotides align to TRBD2. Germline-derived CDR1 and CDR2 are SGHTA and FQGTGA. This CDR3 spans 16 amino acids. V was pared by 4 bases and J by 7 bases, with 16 bases of the junction left unmatched. The CDR3 protein is CASSSSGVATFGEQYF. In DNA form, the CDR3 reads TGTGCCAGCAGCTCAAGCGGGGTAGCCACCTTTGGGGAGCAGTACTTC.

CDR3 bases: TGTGCCAGCAGCAGAGCCGGGACTAGCGAGACAGATACGCAGTATTTT. Its protein is CASSRAGTSETDTQYF. The gene calls are TRBV9 and TRBJ2-3, with 10 bases fitting TRBD2. CDR1 and CDR2 (germline): SGDLS, YYNGEE. The CDR3 length is 16 residues. Unmatched junction bases numbered 8, after V lost 4 bases and J lost 3 bases. The whole variable domain, remainder taken from reference TRBV9 and TRBJ2-3, is DSGVTQTPKHLITATGQRVTLRCSPRSGDLSVYWYQQSLDQGLQFLIQYYNGEERAKGNILERFSAQQFPDLHSELNLSSLELGDSALYFCASSRAGTSETDTQYFGPGTRLTVL.

This clonotype was counted between two and nine times. The chain joins TRBV5-6 to TRBJ2-6; D gene ambiguous. CDR1 and CDR2 (germline): SGHDT, YYEEEE. The V and J ends lost 0 bases and 0 bases respectively, with 16 bases between them. The CDR3 contains 19 residues. The CDR3 region has the DNA TGTGCCAGCAGCTTGGGGTGGGCGCGTTATCACTCTGGGGCCAACGTCCTGACTTTC. It translates to CASSLGWARYHSGANVLTF.